Presented here are 16 T cell receptor beta chains from one specimen sequenced in a study of kidney transplant recipient with SARS-CoV-2 infection. One entry per CDR3 protein results from TCRdb running MiXCR on the reads. The sample comprises 250,000 or so distinct CDR3 sequences, about 30% of which are singletons, and roughly 7% rests with the top ten. The sample in question was a blood sample, obtained at baseline and between days 110 and 120 from a kidney transplant recipient. These receptors all come from a male patient aged 30 to 39 who had COVID-19 and was a kidney transplant recipient. Some T cells may have come from the graft donor.

At least ten counts were recorded for this clonotype. The chain combines TRBV27 with TRBJ1-2, with D possibly matching TRBD1 (5 bases). V shed 5 bases and J shed 2 bases, with 12 bases lying between them. In germline, CDR1 is MNHEY, CDR2 SMNVEV (reference sequence). The CDR3 runs 14 residues. The CDR3 reads CASSPLGGNYGYTF. The CDR3 DNA sequence: TGTGCCAGCAGTCCCCTCGGGGGAAACTATGGCTACACCTTC.

The chain recombines TRBV5-1 with TRBJ2-7; no definite D call. The DNA end favors TRBJ1-2, so the J call may be wrong. The germline V gene encodes CDR1 SGHRS and CDR2 YFSETQ. This CDR3 has 16 amino acids. This chain's CDR3 is CASFNSSDRKTYGYTF. DNA of the CDR3: TGCGCCAGCTTTAACTCATCGGATCGAAAGACCTATGGCTACACCTTC.

Worth noting for this clonotype: A far larger clone is off by one base, so a read error is likely. CDR3 region: CASNGRQETRYF. CDR3 in DNA: TGTGCCAGCAATGGCAGACAAGAGACCCGGTACTTC. This chain joins TRBV2 and TRBJ2-7; D remains unclear. Per the germline V gene, CDR1 is SNHLY and CDR2 is FYNNEI. The CDR3 is 12 residues long. V was pared by 7 bases and J by 12 bases, with 19 bases between. The variable domain in full, with the rest retrieved from reference TRBV2 and TRBJ2-7, is EPEVTQTPSHQVTQMGQEVILRCVPISNHLYFYWYRQILGQKVEFLVSFYNNEISEKSEIFDDQFSVERPDGSNFTLKIRSTKLEDSAMYFCASNGRQETRYFGPGTRLTVT.

This clonotype was counted ten times or more. This chain connects TRBV18 to TRBJ1-3; D is possibly TRBD1 (5 bases). Trimming shortened V by 4 bases and J by 0 bases, and 10 bases separated the two germline ends. The CDR3 is 15 residues long. CDR1 and CDR2 (germline): KGHSH, LQKENI. The CDR3 protein is CASSRDGASGNTIYF. CDR3 in DNA: TGTGCCAGCTCACGGGACGGAGCCTCTGGAAACACCATATATTTT.

The sample holds many counts of this clonotype. V gene TRBV18 combines with J gene TRBJ1-1; 11 bases match TRBD1. J lost 8 bases, V lost 4 bases, and 9 bases had no gene match. The germline gives CDR1 KGHSH, CDR2 LQKENI. CDR3 length equals 15 residues. CDR3 in DNA: TGTGCCAGCTCACTGGGACAGGGGGTGACTTACGAAGCTTTCTTT. As protein: CASSLGQGVTYEAFF.

In its sample, this clonotype was seen many times. V usage is TRBV7-8 and J usage is TRBJ1-6, with 7 bases matching TRBD1. CDR3 length equals 13 residues. Germline V lookup: CDR1 SGHVS, CDR2 FQNEAQ. V lost 3 bases to trimming and J lost 10 bases; unmatched junction nucleotides: 3. The DNA of the CDR3 is TGTGCCAGCAGCTTTGACAGGGCCTCACCCCTCCACTTT. Its protein is CASSFDRASPLHF.

This clonotype was recorded at least ten times. V is TRBV18 and J is TRBJ1-2, with 8 bases identical to TRBD1. CDR1 and CDR2 (germline): KGHSH, LQKENI. This CDR3 comprises 15 residues. V dropped 4 bases and J dropped 8; count of bases not matched to a gene: 12. CDR3 region: CASSQTSGTGDGYTF. The CDR3 bases are TGTGCCAGCTCACAAACTTCCGGGACAGGCGACGGCTACACCTTC.

A note on this clonotype: This may come from a read error, since a much larger clone is one base off. The chain combines TRBV25-1 with TRBJ1-2; no clear D gene. V was pared by 5 bases and J by 4 bases, with 23 bases between. Germline CDR1 MGHDK, CDR2 SYGVNS. The length of the CDR3 is 17 residues. The CDR3 DNA is TGTGCCAGCAGTAGTACACGAGAACTGGGAAAGACCTATGGCTACACCTTC. Its translation: CASSSTRELGKTYGYTF.

A word on this clonotype: At one of its ends the junction is not consistent with the germline gene, which may arise from a read error. The genes are TRBV16 and TRBJ1-2; no clear D gene. Germline CDR1 KGHSY, CDR2 FQNENV. The CDR3 consists of 17 residues. For the CDR3, the DNA is TGTGCCAACAGCGTTGGACTGGTCGTTAGAAAGACCTATGGCTACACCTTC. Translating it yields CANSVGLVVRKTYGYTF.

This clonotype was seen ten or more times. The rearrangement joins TRBV19 to TRBJ1-1, with D maybe TRBD1 (5 bases). V was pared by 2 bases and J by 1 base, with 8 bases between. The CDR3 runs 14 residues. From germline, CDR1 is LNHDA and CDR2 SQIVND (reference sequence). The CDR3 DNA reads TGTGCCAGTAGTATATCACAGGCGAACACTGAAGCTTTCTTT. Protein sequence: CASSISQANTEAFF.

This clonotype was counted ten times or more. This chain joins TRBV6-5 and TRBJ2-5, with 11 bases identical to TRBD1. This CDR3 comprises 15 residues. The germline V gene has CDR1 MNHEY and CDR2 SVGAGI. After removal of 6 bases from V and 5 bases from J, the junction contained 8 bases not matched to a gene. The CDR3 region is CASRDRDRGTETQYF. In DNA, the CDR3 is TGTGCCAGCAGAGACCGGGACAGGGGGACGGAGACCCAGTACTTC.

The sample holds many counts of this clonotype. The chain combines TRBV9 with TRBJ1-3; D remains unclear. This CDR3 region has 15 residues. With 3 bases removed from V and 4 bases from J, the gap between germline ends came to 14 bases. Per the germline V gene, CDR1 is SGDLS and CDR2 is YYNGEE. This CDR3 reads CASSEGRISGNTIYF. The CDR3 DNA is TGTGCCAGCAGCGAAGGCAGAATTAGCGGAAACACCATATATTTT.

The gene calls are TRBV18 and TRBJ2-3, with D unclear. Germline-derived CDR1 and CDR2 are KGHSH and LQKENI. V lost 0 bases and J lost 6, with 10 bases in between. The CDR3 spans 14 residues. The CDR3 is CASSPPEGKDTQYF. The CDR3 region has the DNA TGTGCCAGCTCACCACCAGAAGGGAAGGATACGCAGTATTTT.

The V call is TRBV11-3, the J call TRBJ2-2, with 7 bases fitting TRBD1. Germline loops: CDR1 SGHNT, CDR2 YENEEA. With 0 bases clipped from V and 4 bases from J, the junction kept 5 bases outside the gene matches. CDR3 size: 16 residues. CDR3 DNA: TGTGCCAGCAGCTTAGATAGGCGACAGGGCACCGGGGAGCTGTTTTTT. This gives the protein CASSLDRRQGTGELFF. Filled out from reference TRBV11-3 and TRBJ2-2, the complete variable domain reads EAGVVQSPRYKIIEKKQPVAFWCNPISGHNTLYWYLQNLGQGPELLIRYENEEAVDDSQLPKDRFSAERLKGVDSTLKIQPAELGDSAVYLCASSLDRRQGTGELFFGEGSRLTVL.

This clonotype was observed a handful of times. The chain has TRBV6-4 and TRBJ2-3; D remains ambiguous. The CDR3 consists of 15 residues. Between the trimmed V and J ends, which lost 3 bases and 0 bases, there was a span of 10 bases. CDR1 is MRHNA, CDR2 SNTAGT, per germline. CDR3 residues: CASSDQGTSTDTQYF. CDR3 sequence (DNA): TGTGCCAGCAGTGATCAAGGCACTAGCACAGATACGCAGTATTTT.

As to this clonotype: Given a much more abundant clone one base away, this may be a read error. The V and J genes are TRBV3-1 and TRBJ2-5; no definite D call. The germline CDR1 and CDR2 sequences are LGHDT and YNNKEL (reference sequence). This CDR3 is built from 17 residues. DNA of the CDR3: TGTGCCAACAGCATGAGCGATCCCATTTCTTTCTCTGAGACCCAGTACTTC. This codes for CANSMSDPISFSETQYF.